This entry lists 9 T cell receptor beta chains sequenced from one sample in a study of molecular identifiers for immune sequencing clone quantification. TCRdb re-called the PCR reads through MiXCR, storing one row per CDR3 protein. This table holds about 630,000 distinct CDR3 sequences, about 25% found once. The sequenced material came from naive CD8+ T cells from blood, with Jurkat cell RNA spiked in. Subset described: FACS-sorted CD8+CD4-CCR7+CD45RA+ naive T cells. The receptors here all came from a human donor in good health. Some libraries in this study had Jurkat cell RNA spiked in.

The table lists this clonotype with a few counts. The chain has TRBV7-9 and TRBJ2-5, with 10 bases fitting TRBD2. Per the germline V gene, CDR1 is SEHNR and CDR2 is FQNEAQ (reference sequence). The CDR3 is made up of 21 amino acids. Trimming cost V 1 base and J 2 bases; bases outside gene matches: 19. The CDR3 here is CASSLGRGYPTSGKPQETQYF. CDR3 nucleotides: TGTGCCAGCAGCTTAGGCAGGGGCTATCCAACTAGCGGGAAACCTCAAGAGACCCAGTACTTC.

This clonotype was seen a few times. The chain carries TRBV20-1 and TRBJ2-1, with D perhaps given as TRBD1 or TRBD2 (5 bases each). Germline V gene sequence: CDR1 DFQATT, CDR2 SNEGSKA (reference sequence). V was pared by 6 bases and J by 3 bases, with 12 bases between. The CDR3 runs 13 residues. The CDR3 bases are TGCAGTGCCCCCGGGACCATCTACAATGAGCAGTTCTTC. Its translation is CSAPGTIYNEQFF.

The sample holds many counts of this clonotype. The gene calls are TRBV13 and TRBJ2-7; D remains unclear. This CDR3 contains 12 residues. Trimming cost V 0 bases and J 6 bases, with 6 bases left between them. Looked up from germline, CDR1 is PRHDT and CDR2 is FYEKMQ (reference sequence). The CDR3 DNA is TGTGCCAGCAGCTTAGGCCCCCCCGAGCAGTACTTC. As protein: CASSLGPPEQYF.

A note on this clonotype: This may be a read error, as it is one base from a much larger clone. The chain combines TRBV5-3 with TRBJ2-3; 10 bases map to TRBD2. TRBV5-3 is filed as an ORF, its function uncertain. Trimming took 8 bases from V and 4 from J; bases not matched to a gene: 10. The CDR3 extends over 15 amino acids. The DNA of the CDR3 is TGTGCCAGCGGCTGGGCTAGCGGGAGCGCAGATACGCAGTATTTT. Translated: CASGWASGSADTQYF.

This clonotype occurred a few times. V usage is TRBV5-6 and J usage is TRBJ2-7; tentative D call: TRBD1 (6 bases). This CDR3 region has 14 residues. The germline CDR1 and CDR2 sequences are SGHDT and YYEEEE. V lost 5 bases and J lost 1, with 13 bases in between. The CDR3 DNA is TGTGCCAGCAGTCAAACAGGGAATTCCTACGAGCAGTACTTC. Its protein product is CASSQTGNSYEQYF.

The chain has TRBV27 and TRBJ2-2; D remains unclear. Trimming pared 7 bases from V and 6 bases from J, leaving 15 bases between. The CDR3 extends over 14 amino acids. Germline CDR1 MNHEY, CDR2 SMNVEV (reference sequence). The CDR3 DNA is TGTGCCAGCACCAACACGGGTCTCCCCGGGGAGCTGTTTTTT. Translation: CASTNTGLPGELFF.

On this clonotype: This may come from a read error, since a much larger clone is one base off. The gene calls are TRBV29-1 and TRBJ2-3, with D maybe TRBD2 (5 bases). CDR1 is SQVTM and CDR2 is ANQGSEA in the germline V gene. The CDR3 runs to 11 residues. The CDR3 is CGVESAGTQYF. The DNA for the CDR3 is TGCGGCGTTGAATCGGCGGGTACGCAGTATTTT.

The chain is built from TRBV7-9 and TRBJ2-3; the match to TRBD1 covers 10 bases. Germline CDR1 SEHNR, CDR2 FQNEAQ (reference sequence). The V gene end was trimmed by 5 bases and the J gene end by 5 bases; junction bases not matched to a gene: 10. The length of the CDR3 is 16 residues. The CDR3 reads CASSGRGTGEEDTQYF. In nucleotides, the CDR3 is TGTGCCAGCAGCGGCCGGGGGACAGGGGAAGAAGATACGCAGTATTTT.

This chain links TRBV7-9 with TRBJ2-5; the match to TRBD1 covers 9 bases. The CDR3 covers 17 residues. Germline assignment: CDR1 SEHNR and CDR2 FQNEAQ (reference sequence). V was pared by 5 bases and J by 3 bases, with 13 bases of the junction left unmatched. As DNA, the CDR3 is TGTGCCAGCAGCACATTACAGGGGGCCGTTTTTGAAGAGACCCAGTACTTC. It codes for CASSTLQGAVFEETQYF.